The 25 T cell receptor beta chains given below trace back to one sample, sequenced in a study of CD8 T cells in ankylosing spondylitis. TCRdb called the 5' RACE reads again in MiXCR, with one record for every CDR3 protein. The sample consists of roughly 230,000 distinct CDR3 sequences, roughly 8% of them appearing once. Input material: blood, either unsorted or a sorted T cell fraction (not recorded which). The receptors here all came from a female donor with ankylosing spondylitis or in good health (not recorded which).

This clonotype was observed at least ten times. The chain couples TRBV6-5 to TRBJ1-5, with D unresolved. This CDR3 is built from 15 residues. V was trimmed by 0 bases and J by 5 bases, leaving 11 bases between them. The V gene's germline CDR1 is MNHEY and CDR2 SVGAGI. Here the CDR3 reads CASSYSTSRDQPQHF. The DNA of the CDR3 is TGTGCCAGCAGTTACTCGACCTCCAGAGATCAGCCCCAGCATTTT.

This clonotype has ten or more counts. V and J are TRBV6-5 and TRBJ2-7; D might be TRBD2 (5 bases). The CDR3 runs to 15 residues. The germline V gene encodes CDR1 MNHEY and CDR2 SVGAGI. The V end was cut by 0 bases, the J end by 6 bases, with 15 bases between. The CDR3 DNA reads as TGTGCCAGCAGTTACTCCGGGGATCGAACCGCCGAGCAGTACTTC. Its protein product is CASSYSGDRTAEQYF.

There are many counts of this clonotype. V and J are TRBV18 and TRBJ2-3, with 14 positions matching TRBD2. The CDR3 loop spans 16 amino acids. Germline lookup yields CDR1 KGHSH and CDR2 LQKENI. V lost 1 base to trimming and J lost 6 bases; unmatched junction nucleotides: 3. The CDR3 nucleotides are TGTGCCAGCTCACCACAGGGACTAGCGGGAGAGGATACGCAGTATTTT. Translating gives CASSPQGLAGEDTQYF.

This clonotype was found many times. The chain has TRBV20-1 and TRBJ2-3; tentative D call: TRBD1 (5 bases). Germline V gene data show CDR1 as DFQATT and CDR2 as SNEGSKA (reference sequence). CDR3 length: 14 residues. V lost 6 bases, J lost 3 bases, and 16 bases lay in between. CDR3 region: CSANSRVGTDTQYF. The CDR3 bases are TGCAGTGCGAATTCCAGGGTAGGGACAGATACGCAGTATTTT.

V usage is TRBV29-1 and J usage is TRBJ2-3; possibly TRBD1 for D (5 bases). The CDR3 loop spans 14 amino acids. Germline V gene sequence: CDR1 SQVTM, CDR2 ANQGSEA. Trimming removed 3 bases from V and 2 bases from J, with 12 bases in between. The DNA for the CDR3 is TGCAGCGTTGATCTGGCAGGACACACAGATACGCAGTATTTT. Protein: CSVDLAGHTDTQYF.

Many counts were recorded for this clonotype. This chain uses TRBV28 with TRBJ2-7; possible D gene TRBD2, 5 bases. The germline V gene encodes CDR1 MDHEN and CDR2 SYDVKM. V was pared by 6 bases and J by 2 bases, with 17 bases between. CDR3 size: 15 residues. The CDR3, as DNA: TGTGCCAGCAGCCCACCGCTAGCCGCCACCTACGAGCAGTACTTC. Translated: CASSPPLAATYEQYF. Based on the CDR3 plus reference TRBV28 and TRBJ2-7, the full variable domain is DVKVTQSSRYLVKRTGEKVFLECVQDMDHENMFWYRQDPGLGLRLIYFSYDVKMKEKGDIPEGYSVSREKKERFSLILESASTNQTSMYLCASSPPLAATYEQYFGPGTRLTVT.

This clonotype came up many times. The rearrangement joins TRBV5-1 to TRBJ1-2; no clear D gene. The CDR3 covers 14 residues. V shed 4 bases and J shed 3 bases, with 13 bases lying between them. Germline V gene sequence: CDR1 SGHRS, CDR2 YFSETQ. The CDR3 spells CASSPIQNYYGYTF. CDR3 nucleotide sequence: TGCGCCAGCAGCCCGATACAGAACTACTATGGCTACACCTTC.

This clonotype has just a few counts. The chain recombines TRBV6-1 with TRBJ2-1; TRBD1 aligns across 7 bases. Per the germline V gene, CDR1 is MNHNS and CDR2 is SASEGT. The V segment lost 8 bases and the J segment 8 bases; nucleotides outside the gene matches: 9. CDR3 length: 13 residues. This CDR3 reads CASYRGKGHEQFF. The CDR3 coding sequence is TGTGCCAGCTACAGGGGAAAAGGGCATGAGCAGTTCTTC.

This clonotype was seen once. A single base separates this from a much larger clone, so it may be a read error. The rearrangement links TRBV30 to TRBJ1-3; D gene unclear. CDR1 is GTSNPN and CDR2 is SVGIG in the germline V gene (reference sequence). The CDR3 consists of 15 residues. CDR3 protein: CTWSVPGYSGNTIYF. CDR3 DNA sequence: TGTACCTGGAGTGTACCAGGTTACTCTGGAAACACCATATATTTT.

This clonotype was counted at least ten times. The genes are TRBV7-2 and TRBJ1-1; 7 nucleotides match TRBD1. There are 16 residues in the CDR3. Germline-derived CDR1 and CDR2 are SGHTA and FQGNSA. V gave up 4 bases and J gave up 2 bases; unmatched junction bases: 10. CDR3 loop: CASSSAGTALNTEAFF. CDR3 bases: TGTGCCAGCAGCTCTGCAGGGACAGCTTTAAACACTGAAGCTTTCTTT.

The genes are TRBV27 and TRBJ2-3; D gene ambiguous. The germline CDR1 and CDR2 sequences are MNHEY and SMNVEV (reference sequence). V was trimmed by 0 bases and J by 4 bases, leaving 11 bases between them. This CDR3 has 15 amino acids. In DNA, the CDR3 is TGTGCCAGCAGTTTATCCGGGCCCTCGGCAGATACGCAGTATTTT. It is translated as CASSLSGPSADTQYF.

At least ten counts were recorded for this clonotype. The chain is built from TRBV7-2 and TRBJ2-7; tentatively, D is TRBD2 (6 bases). Germline V gene data show CDR1 as SGHTA and CDR2 as FQGNSA. This CDR3 contains 14 residues. Trimming pared 5 bases from V and 2 bases from J, leaving 13 bases between. CDR3 residues: CASSLRDGAYEQYF. The CDR3 nucleotides read TGTGCCAGCAGCCTGCGGGACGGAGCCTACGAGCAGTACTTC.

This clonotype has ten or more counts. V usage is TRBV4-1 and J usage is TRBJ2-7; D ambiguous. Deletions cut 1 base from V and 5 bases from J, with 12 bases between. The germline CDR1 and CDR2 sequences are MGHRA and YSYEKL. The CDR3 is 14 residues long. The DNA of the CDR3 is TGCGCCAGCAGCCAAGCATGGGCAAGGGACGAGCAGTACTTC. This codes for CASSQAWARDEQYF.

This clonotype appeared many times. The rearrangement joins TRBV29-1 to TRBJ2-2; D may be TRBD1 (6 bases). This CDR3 has 14 residues. Trimming took 4 bases from V and 0 from J, leaving 9 bases between them. Germline CDR1 reads SQVTM; CDR2 reads ANQGSEA. The CDR3 region has the DNA TGCAGCGTTGTAGAGGGGGCGAACACCGGGGAGCTGTTTTTT. Its protein product is CSVVEGANTGELFF.

This clonotype was counted many times. The rearrangement joins TRBV7-6 to TRBJ1-6; 8 nucleotides align to TRBD1. Germline V gives CDR1 SGHVS, CDR2 FNYEAQ. V was pared by 5 bases and J by 9 bases, with 9 bases of the junction left unmatched. The CDR3 is made up of 15 amino acids. Here the CDR3 DNA reads TGTGCCAGCAGCCGGGGACAGGAGGAAAGTTCACCCCTCCACTTT. It translates to CASSRGQEESSPLHF.

This clonotype was detected many times. The chain combines TRBV12-5 with TRBJ2-3; D unclear. The germline V and J ends were trimmed by 8 bases and 0 bases, with 12 bases remaining between them. The CDR3 loop spans 14 amino acids. The germline V gene encodes CDR1 LGHNT and CDR2 FRNRAP. CDR3 DNA sequence: TGTGCTAGTTCCCAGACCCTGAGCACAGATACGCAGTATTTT. Translating gives CASSQTLSTDTQYF.

V usage is TRBV19 and J usage is TRBJ2-3; D is ambiguous. The CDR3 length is 12 residues. CDR1 and CDR2 from the germline V gene are LNHDA and SQIVND (reference sequence). V dropped 8 bases and J dropped 2 bases, with 8 bases sitting between them. The CDR3 sequence is CASQASTDTQYF. The CDR3 nucleotides are TGTGCCAGTCAAGCCTCCACAGATACGCAGTATTTT.

In its sample, this clonotype was seen many times. The J gene is TRBJ2-2, the V gene TRBV7-6, with unresolved D. CDR1 and CDR2 (germline): SGHVS, FNYEAQ. With 5 bases removed from V and 7 bases from J, the gap between germline ends came to 11 bases. CDR3 length equals 13 residues. As DNA, the CDR3 is TGTGCCAGCAGCGTATTGGTAGGCGGGGAGCTGTTTTTT. Residues: CASSVLVGGELFF.

This CDR3 is CASSANSGGTGDTQYF. The CDR3 DNA is TGTGCCAGCAGCGCCAACTCGGGGGGGACCGGAGATACGCAGTATTTT. The chain joins TRBV7-2 to TRBJ2-3; 8 bases map to TRBD2. The CDR3 has 16 amino acids. J lost 5 bases, V lost 5 bases, and 12 bases had no gene match. Germline V gives CDR1 SGHTA, CDR2 FQGNSA.

This clonotype was seen ten or more times. The chain links TRBV7-9 to TRBJ1-2; D remains ambiguous. From germline, CDR1 is SEHNR and CDR2 FQNEAQ (reference sequence). This CDR3 is built from 13 residues. Trimming stripped 2 bases from V and 4 bases from J, with 8 bases between. The DNA of the CDR3 is TGTGCCAGCAGCTTAACGGCTACCTATGGCTACACCTTC. Protein: CASSLTATYGYTF.

This clonotype was counted ten times or more. The chain has TRBV3-1 and TRBJ2-3; D is unclear. Germline assignment: CDR1 LGHDT and CDR2 YNNKEL (reference sequence). This CDR3 region has 13 residues. V was clipped by 7 bases and J by 1 base, with 9 bases between them. This CDR3 is CASKKAGTDTQYF. The CDR3 bases are TGTGCCAGCAAAAAGGCGGGCACAGATACGCAGTATTTT.

This clonotype was detected ten times or more. The chain recombines TRBV20-1 with TRBJ2-2; D possibly corresponds to TRBD1 (6 bases). V was pared by 5 bases and J by 5 bases, with 12 bases between. Germline V lookup: CDR1 DFQATT, CDR2 SNEGSKA (reference sequence). The CDR3 runs to 13 residues. The CDR3 loop is CSAWTDRTGELFF. The CDR3 DNA reads as TGCAGTGCTTGGACAGATAGGACCGGGGAGCTGTTTTTT.

This clonotype was recorded at least ten times. V gene TRBV12-3 or TRBV12-4 combines with J gene TRBJ2-1; possibly TRBD1 for D (6 bases). V lost 2 bases, J lost 7 bases, and 18 bases lay in between. The CDR3 runs 16 residues. This CDR3 is CASSLRGTRAKNEQFF. In nucleotides, the CDR3 is TGTGCCAGCAGTTTAAGGGGGACAAGGGCGAAAAATGAGCAGTTCTTC.

This clonotype was observed a few times. This chain uses TRBV7-2 with TRBJ2-7, with 7 bases that match TRBD2. The CDR3 extends over 16 amino acids. J lost 0 bases, V lost 1 base, and 6 bases had no gene match. The germline V gene encodes CDR1 SGHTA and CDR2 FQGNSA. The CDR3 DNA reads as TGTGCCAGCAGCTTAGTGGGTCAGCGGGACTCCTACGAGCAGTACTTC. Encoded protein: CASSLVGQRDSYEQYF.

The table lists this clonotype with many counts. The rearrangement joins TRBV18 to TRBJ2-1; TRBD1 agrees at 7 bases. CDR1 is KGHSH and CDR2 is LQKENI in the germline V gene. J was trimmed by 4 bases and V by 6 bases; bases with no gene match: 6. CDR3 length: 14 residues. The CDR3 DNA reads TGTGCCAGCTCCCTCGGACAGGCATACAATGAGCAGTTCTTC. Amino acids: CASSLGQAYNEQFF.